This T cell receptor (beta chain) is drawn from a study of cytomegalovirus exposure and HLA in healthy donors. General study results and limits: High specificity and sensitivity for cytomegalovirus status were reported for the classifier.

Germline V CDR1 and CDR2: SGHAT, FQNNGV. This CDR3 is 16 amino acids long. V lost 3 bases to trimming and J lost 4 bases; unmatched junction nucleotides: 7. 60 Vbeta and 13 Jbeta primers were used in PCR. The protocol was immunoSEQ multiplex PCR, while the TCRdb copy is restricted to in-frame clones and leaves out a portion. The sample has around 160,000 clones, roughly 84% seen once. A remark on this clone: Its antigen is not identified.

The chain has TRBV11-2 and TRBJ2-3, with 10 bases matching TRBD2. The sequencing sample was made of PBMCs. The receptor comes from a woman under 30 in good health and CMV-seronegative. The CDR3 nucleotides are TGTGCCAGCAGCTTGGTAGCGGGGGGCGGGGCAGATACGCAGTATTTT. Translating gives CASSLVAGGGADTQYF.